The 26 T cell receptor beta chains in this list originate from one sample, sequenced in a study of blood T cell repertoires in COVID-19. Profiling relied on immunoSEQ multiplex PCR, and the TCRdb table lists in-frame clones only, not all of them. The sample has about 250,000 clones; 84% are singletons. The sequencing sample was made of PBMCs or T cells enriched from blood (not recorded which). These receptors were taken from a man aged 50 to 60 who had recovered from COVID-19.

The sample holds one count of this clone. The chain carries TRBV24-1 and TRBJ2-7, with a tentative D call TRBD1 (5 bases). V dropped 11 bases and J dropped 3 bases, with 16 bases sitting between them. Germline V gives CDR1 KGHDR, CDR2 SFDVKD. The CDR3 contains 13 residues. CDR3 sequence: CASFQGLHYEQYF. The CDR3 nucleotides are TGTGCCAGCTTCCAGGGTCTCCACTACGAGCAGTACTTC.

This clone appeared a single time. J is TRBJ2-1 and V is TRBV7-3; weak D call: TRBD1 (5 bases). The V end lost 3 bases, the J end lost 0 bases, and 9 bases lay between the germline ends. The V gene's germline CDR1 is SGHTA and CDR2 FQGTGA. The CDR3 length is 15 residues. This CDR3 is CASSFDRGSYNEQFF. The CDR3 DNA reads as TGTGCCAGCAGCTTCGACAGAGGCTCCTACAATGAGCAGTTCTTC.

The chain joins TRBV5-4 to TRBJ2-1; TRBD2 matches 13 bases. V lost 4 bases to trimming and J lost 9 bases; unmatched junction nucleotides: 7. Germline CDR1 reads SGHNT; CDR2 reads YYREEE (reference sequence). The CDR3 extends over 15 amino acids. Written as DNA, the CDR3 is TGTGCCAGCAGCGACGGACTAGCGGGAGTAGGTGAGCAGTTCTTC. As protein: CASSDGLAGVGEQFF. The variable domain in full, with the rest retrieved from reference TRBV5-4 and TRBJ2-1, is ETGVTQSPTHLIKTRGQQVTLRCSSQSGHNTVSWYQQALGQGPQFIFQYYREEENGRGNFPPRFSGLQFPNYSSELNVNALELDDSALYLCASSDGLAGVGEQFFGPGTRLTVL.

This sequence joins TRBV5-4 and TRBJ2-2; 8 bases map to TRBD2. The trim removed 4 bases at V and 0 bases at J, leaving 8 bases unmatched. The CDR3 has 17 residues. Germline V gene data show CDR1 as SGHNT and CDR2 as YYREEE (reference sequence). CDR3 region: CASSPRSGGPNTGELFF. For the CDR3, the DNA is TGTGCCAGCAGCCCCAGGTCGGGAGGGCCGAACACCGGGGAGCTGTTTTTT.

CDR3 amino acids: CASSLGSGGTDTQYF. Here the CDR3 DNA reads TGCGCCAGCAGCTTGGGTAGCGGGGGGACAGATACGCAGTATTTT. V is TRBV5-1 and J is TRBJ2-3, with TRBD2 matching over 10 bases. The CDR3 runs to 15 residues. Germline loops: CDR1 SGHRS, CDR2 YFSETQ. Trimming removed 0 bases from V and 3 bases from J; junction bases left unmatched: 1.

The rearrangement joins TRBV28 to TRBJ1-2, with D possibly being TRBD1 (6 bases). Germline V gene data show CDR1 as MDHEN and CDR2 as SYDVKM. The CDR3 sequence is 14 residues long. The ends were cut back, 3 bases at V and 2 bases at J, with 10 bases in the middle. The CDR3 loop is CASSFGTQNYGYTF. The CDR3 DNA reads TGTGCCAGCAGTTTCGGGACACAAAACTATGGCTACACCTTC.

This clone was found once. The chain uses TRBV2 and TRBJ2-3, with a possible D match to TRBD2 (6 bases). The CDR3 sequence is 13 residues long. Germline V gives CDR1 SNHLY, CDR2 FYNNEI. Deletions cut 6 bases from V and 3 bases from J, with 10 bases between. CDR3: CASRGLGTDTQYF. CDR3 DNA: TGTGCCAGCAGGGGACTGGGGACAGATACGCAGTATTTT.

This clone was recorded once. The gene calls are TRBV29-1 and TRBJ1-5; tentatively, D is TRBD1 (5 bases). V lost 4 bases and J lost 1, with 8 bases in between. The V gene's germline CDR1 is SQVTM and CDR2 ANQGSEA. CDR3 length: 13 amino acids. The CDR3 DNA is TGCAGCGTTGGTCAGGGCAGCAATCAGCCCCAGCATTTT. Translating it yields CSVGQGSNQPQHF.

The chain is built from TRBV7-2 and TRBJ1-2, with TRBD1 matching 8 bases. Trimming took 4 bases from V and 5 from J; bases not matched to a gene: 3. Germline CDR1 reads SGHTA; CDR2 reads FQGNSA. This CDR3 spans 13 amino acids. CDR3 DNA: TGTGCCAGCAGCTCTGACAGGGGTTATGGCTACACCTTC. The encoded protein is CASSSDRGYGYTF.

The CDR3 DNA sequence: TGTGCCAGTACCTTACAGGGCGGTCAGCCCCAGCATTTT. Its translation is CASTLQGGQPQHF. J is TRBJ1-5 and V is TRBV19; weak D call: TRBD1 (6 bases). V was shortened by 7 bases and J by 6 bases, with 13 bases between the two germline ends. Germline CDR1 and CDR2: LNHDA and SQIVND (reference sequence). The CDR3 contains 13 residues.

V usage is TRBV10-3 and J usage is TRBJ1-2, with 8 bases identical to TRBD1. Germline CDR1 and CDR2: ENHRY and SYGVKD. The CDR3 contains 12 residues. Trimming took 10 bases from V and 7 from J; bases not matched to a gene: 8. CDR3 in DNA: TGTGCCAGCACAGGGGGTAGTGGTGGCTACACCTTC. Translated, it gives CASTGGSGGYTF.

The genes are TRBV5-1 and TRBJ1-4, with TRBD1 matching over 9 bases. Germline CDR1 and CDR2: SGHRS and YFSETQ. J was trimmed by 9 bases and V by 0 bases; bases with no gene match: 6. The CDR3 consists of 15 residues. The CDR3 nucleotides are TGCGCCAGCAGCTTGGCGGGACAGGGAATTCAAAAACTGTTTTTT. Amino acid sequence: CASSLAGQGIQKLFF.

This clone appeared a single time. The gene calls are TRBV5-1 and TRBJ1-2; TRBD1 agrees at 9 bases. The CDR3 covers 17 residues. CDR1 is SGHRS and CDR2 is YFSETQ in the germline V gene. After removal of 2 bases from V and 5 bases from J, the junction contained 13 bases not matched to a gene. The CDR3 loop is CASSLTTPGTGWYGYTF. In nucleotides, the CDR3 is TGCGCCAGCAGCTTAACTACTCCAGGGACAGGGTGGTATGGCTACACCTTC. Filled out from reference TRBV5-1 and TRBJ1-2, the complete variable domain reads KAGVTQTPRYLIKTRGQQVTLSCSPISGHRSVSWYQQTPGQGLQFLFEYFSETQRNKGNFPGRFSGRQFSNSRSEMNVSTLELGDSALYLCASSLTTPGTGWYGYTFGSGTRLTVV.

V usage is TRBV29-1 and J usage is TRBJ1-5; 9 positions match TRBD1. The CDR3 is made up of 13 amino acids. The germline CDR1 and CDR2 sequences are SQVTM and ANQGSEA. The V gene end was trimmed by 4 bases and the J gene end by 6 bases; junction bases not matched to a gene: 4. The CDR3 region is CSVVQGASQPQHF. DNA of the CDR3: TGCAGCGTTGTACAGGGGGCGAGTCAGCCCCAGCATTTT.

This clone was found once. The chain joins TRBV6-5 to TRBJ2-7; TRBD1 aligns across 10 bases. From germline, CDR1 is MNHEY and CDR2 SVGAGI. The CDR3 is made up of 14 amino acids. Trimming cost V 4 bases and J 3 bases; bases outside gene matches: 3. The CDR3, as DNA: TGTGCCAGCAGTTGGGACAGGGGCGACTACGAGCAGTACTTC. Protein product: CASSWDRGDYEQYF.

Concerning this clone itself: One end of the junction varies from germline; a read error may be responsible. The chain couples TRBV7-2 to TRBJ2-3, with D uncertain. The CDR3 spans 15 residues. Germline loops: CDR1 SGHTA, CDR2 FQGNSA. DNA of the CDR3: TGTGCCAGCAGATTAGGGTTATTAGTGGCAGATACGCAGTATTTT. This gives the protein CASRLGLLVADTQYF.

CDR3 residues: CASSYWGLRNQPQHF. The CDR3 coding sequence is TGTGCCAGCAGTTACTGGGGGCTCCGCAATCAGCCCCAGCATTTT. The J gene is TRBJ1-5, the V gene TRBV6-2 or TRBV6-3; D possibly corresponds to TRBD1 (6 bases). CDR3 length: 15 amino acids. Trimming removed 1 base at V and 2 bases at J, with 9 bases between. The germline gives CDR1 MNHEY, CDR2 SVGEGT.

The chain is built from TRBV15 and TRBJ1-2, with TRBD1 as a possible D gene (6 bases). CDR3 length: 14 amino acids. Germline CDR1 and CDR2: LNHNV and YYDKDF (reference sequence). Trimming shortened V by 0 bases and J by 8 bases, and 13 bases separated the two germline ends. DNA of the CDR3: TGTGCCACCAGCAGAGATAAGGGTCAGGGGGGCTACACCTTC. Translation: CATSRDKGQGGYTF. Complete variable domain (other parts from reference TRBV15 and TRBJ1-2): DAMVIQNPRYQVTQFGKPVTLSCSQTLNHNVMYWYQQKSSQAPKLLFHYYDKDFNNEADTPDNFQSRRPNTSFCFLDIRSPGLGDTAMYLCATSRDKGQGGYTFGSGTRLTVV.

This sequence joins TRBV19 and TRBJ2-1, with D tentatively TRBD2 (7 bases). The germline V gene encodes CDR1 LNHDA and CDR2 SQIVND (reference sequence). V was shortened by 3 bases and J by 7 bases, with 13 bases between the two germline ends. The CDR3 totals 14 residues. CDR3 loop: CASSMRGLRNEQFF. CDR3 DNA sequence: TGTGCCAGTAGTATGCGGGGGCTTAGGAATGAGCAGTTCTTC.

The genes are TRBV19 and TRBJ2-2; a possible D gene is TRBD1 (6 bases). Germline lookup yields CDR1 LNHDA and CDR2 SQIVND (reference sequence). The length of the CDR3 is 15 residues. Trimming removed 5 bases from V and 3 bases from J, with 13 bases in between. CDR3 protein: CASSFRGPYTGELFF. The DNA of the CDR3 is TGTGCCAGTAGTTTCAGGGGTCCTTACACCGGGGAGCTGTTTTTT.

The V and J genes are TRBV2 and TRBJ1-1, with TRBD1 matching over 7 bases. CDR3 length: 18 amino acids. CDR1 SNHLY and CDR2 FYNNEI come from the germline V gene. The J segment lost 1 base and the V segment lost 3 bases, leaving 14 bases of the junction unmatched. Written as DNA, the CDR3 is TGTGCCAGCAGTGATATTGGTGTGACAGGGTGGTGGAACACTGAAGCTTTCTTT. This encodes CASSDIGVTGWWNTEAFF.

In this sample, this clone turned up a few times. The genes are TRBV6-5 and TRBJ1-4, with D maybe TRBD1 (6 bases). Trimming removed 7 bases from V and 6 bases from J, with 15 bases in between. Germline assignment: CDR1 MNHEY and CDR2 SVGAGI. This CDR3 has 14 amino acids. For the CDR3, the DNA is TGTGCCAGCACCGAGGGGGGGGATTATGAAAAACTGTTTTTT. It encodes CASTEGGDYEKLFF.

V usage is TRBV10-3 and J usage is TRBJ1-1, with D unresolved. This CDR3 contains 13 residues. The germline V and J ends were trimmed by 4 bases and 1 base, with 7 bases remaining between them. Germline V CDR1 and CDR2: ENHRY, SYGVKD. CDR3 nucleotide sequence: TGTGCCATCAGTGTGATACAGAACACTGAAGCTTTCTTT. Its protein product is CAISVIQNTEAFF.

The chain carries TRBV13 and TRBJ2-5, with 9 bases matching TRBD1. Germline V gene sequence: CDR1 PRHDT, CDR2 FYEKMQ (reference sequence). J lost 4 bases, V lost 7 bases, and 10 bases had no gene match. The CDR3 totals 15 residues. Here the CDR3 reads CASTHRGRPPETQYF. The CDR3 DNA reads TGTGCCAGCACACACAGGGGGCGCCCCCCAGAGACCCAGTACTTC.

V gene TRBV9 combines with J gene TRBJ1-2, with TRBD1 as a possible D gene (6 bases). Germline CDR1 is SGDLS and CDR2 is YYNGEE. This CDR3 comprises 16 residues. V shed 3 bases and J shed 6 bases, with 21 bases lying between them. CDR3 DNA sequence: TGTGCCAGCAGCGCCAGCGGAACAGGGTTGGTGGATGGCTACACCTTC. Its translation: CASSASGTGLVDGYTF.

This chain connects TRBV11-2 to TRBJ2-7; a possible D gene is TRBD1 (5 bases). The CDR3 extends over 14 amino acids. In germline, CDR1 is SGHAT, CDR2 FQNNGV. V shed 3 bases and J shed 3 bases, with 12 bases lying between them. CDR3 sequence: CASSFRGGIYEQYF. The DNA of the CDR3 is TGTGCCAGCAGCTTTAGGGGTGGTATCTACGAGCAGTACTTC.